The 17 T cell receptor beta chains in this list originate from one sample, sequenced in a study of shared clonotypes between healthy human individuals (dated by TCRdb to about 2020). Library preparation was by the immunoSEQ multiplex PCR assay. Drawn from immuneACCESS, this table holds only the in-frame rearrangements with V and J called that TCRdb kept. Clones are partly lost; checked studies trace under half to an unresolved V gene and leave the rest unexplained. The sample contains 650,000 to 700,000 clones, about 92% of them found a single time. The ten largest clones take up about a third of the sample. The sample comprised memory CD8+ T cells from PBMCs. The cell subset or site label corresponds to: CD45RO+ cells pooled with CCR7-negative TemRA cells. Source of these receptors: a man between 18 and 35 years old in good health. Some clones in this sample may be carry-over from other donors' samples.

This chain joins TRBV27 and TRBJ2-7; TRBD1 aligns across 11 bases. The CDR3 is 19 residues long. After removal of 5 bases from V and 0 bases from J, the junction contained 15 bases not matched to a gene. Germline assignment: CDR1 MNHEY and CDR2 SMNVEV (reference sequence). The CDR3 nucleotides read TGTGCCAGCAGTACCCGGACAGGGGGCAGGACATCGAGCTCCTACGAGCAGTACTTC. Its protein product is CASSTRTGGRTSSSYEQYF.

The rearrangement joins TRBV14 to TRBJ2-1; 10 bases match TRBD2. Germline CDR1 reads SGHDN; CDR2 reads FVKESK. The junction had 3 bases not matched to a gene; V was cut back by 0 bases and J by 4 bases. The CDR3 length is 16 residues. In nucleotides, the CDR3 is TGTGCCAGCAGCCAAGATCGAGCGGGAGGGTACAATGAGCAGTTCTTC. Translation: CASSQDRAGGYNEQFF. The full variable domain, completed using reference TRBV14 and TRBJ2-1, is EAGVTQFPSHSVIEKGQTVTLRCDPISGHDNLYWYRRVMGKEIKFLLHFVKESKQDESGMPNNRFLAERTGGTYSTLKVQPAELEDSGVYFCASSQDRAGGYNEQFFGPGTRLTVL.

V gene TRBV29-1 combines with J gene TRBJ2-7; TRBD2 agrees at 11 bases. The germline V gene has CDR1 SQVTM and CDR2 ANQGSEA. With V trimmed by 6 bases and J by 4 bases, 14 bases remained unmatched. The CDR3 is made up of 16 amino acids. CDR3 sequence (DNA): TGCAGCGTGGGGGTCTTAGCGGGAGGGCCGTTATACGAGCAGTACTTC. Translated: CSVGVLAGGPLYEQYF.

The chain has TRBV7-8 and TRBJ2-2; 13 nucleotides match TRBD2. J lost 6 bases, V lost 5 bases, and 9 bases had no gene match. This CDR3 has 17 residues. Germline CDR1 SGHVS, CDR2 FQNEAQ. The CDR3 DNA reads TGTGCCAGCAGCCACCGGACTAGCGGGAGTTGGGCCGGGGAGCTGTTTTTT. As protein: CASSHRTSGSWAGELFF.

This clone was counted a few times. The sample holds other DNA sequences that translate to the same CDR3. This chain joins TRBV27 and TRBJ1-5, with D uncertain. The CDR3 contains 13 residues. Germline CDR1 is MNHEY and CDR2 is SMNVEV (reference sequence). V was clipped by 3 bases and J by 1 base, with 4 bases between them. CDR3 DNA sequence: TGTGCCAGCAGTTTGTCAAGCAATCAGCCCCAGCATTTT. It specifies CASSLSSNQPQHF.

The sample holds a few counts of this clone. This chain connects TRBV4-3 to TRBJ2-1; D is ambiguous. The CDR3 has 13 residues. With 4 bases removed from V and 4 bases from J, the gap between germline ends came to 8 bases. CDR1 and CDR2 (germline): LGHNA, YSLEER. Here the CDR3 DNA reads TGCGCCAGCAGCCGGATGGGGTACAATGAGCAGTTCTTC. Protein: CASSRMGYNEQFF.

This clone was recorded at least ten times. This chain links TRBV10-1 with TRBJ1-1; D not resolved. This CDR3 has 13 residues. Germline-derived CDR1 and CDR2 are WNHNN and SYGVQD (reference sequence). V was trimmed by 3 bases and J by 0 bases, leaving 5 bases between them. The CDR3, as DNA: TGCGCCAGCAGTGATACAGTGAACACTGAAGCTTTCTTT. This sequence encodes CASSDTVNTEAFF.

The rearrangement joins TRBV27 to TRBJ2-7; perhaps TRBD1 as D (6 bases). Trimming pared 9 bases from V and 2 bases from J, leaving 14 bases between. CDR1 MNHEY and CDR2 SMNVEV come from the germline V gene (reference sequence). The CDR3 extends over 13 amino acids. The CDR3 loop is CASVGQSAYEQYF. The CDR3 DNA sequence: TGTGCCAGTGTCGGACAGTCAGCCTACGAGCAGTACTTC.

The rearrangement joins TRBV4-2 to TRBJ1-6; D is perhaps TRBD1 (6 bases). Germline loops: CDR1 LGHNA, CDR2 YNFKEQ. V lost 2 bases and J lost 1, with 18 bases in between. The CDR3 totals 19 residues. CDR3 in amino acids: CASSQNPRGPESYNSPLHF. The DNA of the CDR3 is TGTGCCAGCAGCCAAAATCCCAGGGGACCGGAGTCCTATAATTCACCCCTCCACTTT.

The J gene is TRBJ1-4, the V gene TRBV7-9; weak D call: TRBD1 (5 bases). Trimming left V 0 bases short and J 11 bases short, with 13 bases between. The CDR3 is made up of 14 amino acids. CDR1 is SEHNR, CDR2 FQNEAQ, per germline (reference sequence). The CDR3 spells CASSLAWGGEKLFF. As DNA, the CDR3 is TGTGCCAGCAGCTTAGCTTGGGGAGGGGAGAAACTGTTTTTT.

The chain couples TRBV19 to TRBJ2-2; 8 positions agree with TRBD2. The trim removed 1 base at V and 1 base at J, leaving 8 bases unmatched. This CDR3 is 18 amino acids long. CDR1 and CDR2 (germline): LNHDA, SQIVND (reference sequence). The CDR3 sequence: CASSIGFRSGGNTGELFF. The CDR3, as DNA: TGTGCCAGTAGTATAGGGTTCAGAAGCGGGGGGAACACCGGGGAGCTGTTTTTT.

The chain links TRBV4-2 to TRBJ1-5, with D perhaps matching TRBD1 (5 bases). The CDR3 has 16 residues. Per germline, CDR1 LGHNA and CDR2 YNFKEQ. V gave up 1 base and J gave up 2 bases, with 12 bases separating them. CDR3 amino acids: CASSQVFVGGNQPQHF. The DNA of the CDR3 is TGTGCCAGCAGCCAAGTTTTTGTGGGGGGCAATCAGCCCCAGCATTTT.

V and J are TRBV14 and TRBJ2-1; no definite D call. The CDR3 length is 12 residues. V lost 4 bases and J lost 4, with 5 bases in between. Germline CDR1 reads SGHDN; CDR2 reads FVKESK. The CDR3 protein is CASSPGYNEQFF. In nucleotides, the CDR3 is TGTGCCAGCAGCCCTGGGTACAATGAGCAGTTCTTC.

The chain combines TRBV6-6 with TRBJ1-2; unclear D gene. This CDR3 is built from 13 residues. Germline-derived CDR1 and CDR2 are MNHNY and SVGAGI (reference sequence). The V gene lost 0 bases and the J gene lost 8 bases, with 10 bases spanning the gap. CDR3: CASSYSDADGYTF. CDR3 DNA sequence: TGTGCCAGCAGTTACTCAGACGCGGACGGCTACACCTTC.

The J gene is TRBJ2-1, the V gene TRBV4-3; D unclear. Germline loops: CDR1 LGHNA, CDR2 YSLEER. Deletions cut 4 bases from V and 4 bases from J, with 8 bases between. The CDR3 consists of 13 residues. CDR3 protein: CASSLIQYNEQFF. The CDR3 coding sequence is TGCGCCAGCAGCCTCATTCAATACAATGAGCAGTTCTTC.

J is TRBJ2-7 and V is TRBV4-1; 11 bases agree with TRBD1. CDR1 is MGHRA and CDR2 is YSYEKL in the germline V gene. The CDR3 runs to 15 residues. The junction had 6 bases not matched to a gene; V was cut back by 4 bases and J by 4 bases. CDR3 bases: TGCGCCAGCAGCCTTAGGACAGGGGGCGGATACGAGCAGTACTTC. Its translation: CASSLRTGGGYEQYF.

The rearrangement links TRBV19 to TRBJ2-7; D not resolved. CDR1 LNHDA and CDR2 SQIVND come from the germline V gene (reference sequence). The V end lost 1 base, the J end lost 3 bases, and 13 bases lay between the germline ends. The CDR3 sequence is 15 residues long. The CDR3 DNA sequence: TGTGCCAGTAGTATAGGAGGTTCCGGAAGCTACGAGCAGTACTTC. Encoded protein: CASSIGGSGSYEQYF.